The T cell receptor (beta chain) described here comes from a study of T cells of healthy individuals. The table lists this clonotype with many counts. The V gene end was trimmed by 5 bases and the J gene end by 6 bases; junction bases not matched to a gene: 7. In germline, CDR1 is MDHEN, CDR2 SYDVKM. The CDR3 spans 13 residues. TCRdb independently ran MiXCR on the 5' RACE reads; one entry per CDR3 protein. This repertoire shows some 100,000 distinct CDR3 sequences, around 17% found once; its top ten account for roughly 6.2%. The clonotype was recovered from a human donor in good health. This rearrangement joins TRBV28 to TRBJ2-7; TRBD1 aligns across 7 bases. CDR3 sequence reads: CASSPSTGIEQYF. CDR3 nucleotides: TGTGCCAGCAGTCCGTCGACAGGGATCGAGCAGTACTTC. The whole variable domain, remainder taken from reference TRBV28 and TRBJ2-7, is DVKVTQSSRYLVKRTGEKVFLECVQDMDHENMFWYRQDPGLGLRLIYFSYDVKMKEKGDIPEGYSVSREKKERFSLILESASTNQTSMYLCASSPSTGIEQYFGPGTRLTVT.